Listed below are T cell receptor beta chains from one sample, sequenced in a study of CD8+ T cells in alopecia areata. This table comes from immunoSEQ multiplex PCR, and its TCRdb copy is limited to in-frame clones, with some not included. The table records approximately 130,000 clones, around 60% of them present only once. The sequenced sample was CD4+ T cells sorted from blood, obtained at week 4, from a patient treated with tofacitinib. Receptors originate from a human donor with alopecia areata. CDR3s include the opening cysteine and the closing phenylalanine or tryptophan. A D gene is named only where the DNA matches it firmly. Clone size, where shown, is once, few, many, or a class for clones that have expanded.

clone_size: -; j_call: TRBJ2-7; v_call: TRBV25-1; d_call: -; cdr3_aa: CASRREHGSYEQYF; cdr3_nt: TGTGCCAGCAGACGTGAACATGGGTCCTACGAGCAGTACTTC
clone_size: -; j_call: TRBJ1-4; v_call: TRBV15; d_call: -; cdr3_aa: CATSRGQEIGEKLFF; cdr3_nt: TGTGCCACCAGCAGAGGACAGGAAATAGGTGAAAAACTGTTTTTT
clone_size: -; j_call: TRBJ1-1; v_call: TRBV15; d_call: -; cdr3_aa: CATGLEQNTEAFF; cdr3_nt: TGTGCCACCGGACTAGAGCAGAACACTGAAGCTTTCTTT
clone_size: -; j_call: TRBJ1-1; v_call: TRBV2; d_call: -; cdr3_aa: CASTEGRVNTEAFF; cdr3_nt: TGTGCCAGCACCGAGGGCAGGGTTAACACTGAAGCTTTCTTT
clone_size: few; j_call: TRBJ2-7; v_call: TRBV29-1; d_call: -; cdr3_aa: CSVEGEGDNSYEQYF; cdr3_nt: TGCAGCGTTGAAGGTGAGGGAGACAACTCCTACGAGCAGTACTTC
clone_size: few; j_call: TRBJ2-2; v_call: TRBV6-5; d_call: -; cdr3_aa: CASNADRNTGELFF; cdr3_nt: TGTGCCAGCAACGCCGACAGGAACACCGGGGAGCTGTTTTTT
clone_size: once; j_call: TRBJ2-1; v_call: TRBV5-6; d_call: TRBD2; cdr3_aa: CASSLESGALQFF; cdr3_nt: TGTGCCAGCAGCTTGGAAAGCGGGGCCCTTCAGTTCTTC
clone_size: -; j_call: TRBJ2-4; v_call: TRBV7-8; d_call: -; cdr3_aa: CASSSLAGNIQYF; cdr3_nt: TGTGCCAGCAGCTCATTAGCCGGAAACATTCAGTACTTC
clone_size: once; j_call: TRBJ2-3; v_call: TRBV9; d_call: -; cdr3_aa: CASSVETHLASADTQYF; cdr3_nt: TGTGCCAGCAGCGTAGAAACCCATCTAGCGAGCGCAGATACGCAGTATTTT
clone_size: -; j_call: TRBJ1-5; v_call: TRBV10-3; d_call: -; cdr3_aa: CAISVEGYQPQHF; cdr3_nt: TGTGCCATCAGTGTGGAGGGCTACCAGCCCCAGCATTTT
clone_size: -; j_call: TRBJ1-2; v_call: TRBV29-1; d_call: -; cdr3_aa: CSVDGGTTYGYTF; cdr3_nt: TGCAGCGTAGACGGCGGGACAACCTATGGCTACACCTTC
clone_size: few; j_call: TRBJ1-5; v_call: TRBV30; d_call: -; cdr3_aa: CAWSFTGRGSNQPQHF; cdr3_nt: TGTGCCTGGAGTTTTACAGGGAGGGGGAGCAATCAGCCCCAGCATTTT
clone_size: -; j_call: TRBJ2-2; v_call: TRBV7-3; d_call: TRBD2; cdr3_aa: CASSLGTSSTGELFF; cdr3_nt: TGTGCCAGCAGCTTGGGGACTAGCTCCACCGGGGAGCTGTTTTTT
clone_size: -; j_call: TRBJ2-5; v_call: TRBV5-4; d_call: -; cdr3_aa: CASSLGAYQETQYF; cdr3_nt: TGTGCCAGCAGCTTGGGGGCGTACCAAGAGACCCAGTACTTC
clone_size: few; j_call: TRBJ2-5; v_call: TRBV5-1; d_call: -; cdr3_aa: CASSLAEPGETQYF; cdr3_nt: TGCGCCAGCAGCTTGGCAGAGCCCGGAGAGACCCAGTACTTC
clone_size: once; j_call: TRBJ1-6; v_call: TRBV9; d_call: -; cdr3_aa: CASSARGGQSPLHF; cdr3_nt: TGTGCCAGCAGCGCTCGCGGGGGACAATCACCCCTCCACTTT
clone_size: -; j_call: TRBJ1-5; v_call: TRBV6-5; d_call: -; cdr3_aa: CASRYQPQHF; cdr3_nt: TGTGCCAGCAGGTATCAGCCCCAGCATTTT
clone_size: few; j_call: TRBJ1-6; v_call: TRBV5-4; d_call: TRBD1; cdr3_aa: CASSLTGDSNSPLHF; cdr3_nt: TGTGCCAGCAGCTTGACAGGGGACTCGAATTCACCCCTCCACTTT
clone_size: -; j_call: TRBJ2-1; v_call: TRBV4-1; d_call: TRBD2; cdr3_aa: CASSPDSGGALVYNEQFF; cdr3_nt: TGCGCCAGCAGCCCCGACTCCGGGGGGGCGTTGGTCTACAATGAGCAGTTCTTC
clone_size: -; j_call: TRBJ2-1; v_call: TRBV5-1; d_call: TRBD2; cdr3_aa: CASNFRPGTSIYNEQFF; cdr3_nt: TGCGCCAGCAACTTTAGACCCGGGACTAGCATCTACAATGAGCAGTTCTTC
clone_size: -; j_call: TRBJ2-7; v_call: TRBV9; d_call: TRBD1; cdr3_aa: CASSSISGQGAEQYF; cdr3_nt: TGTGCCAGCAGCTCAATCTCGGGACAGGGGGCCGAGCAGTACTTC
clone_size: -; j_call: TRBJ2-3; v_call: TRBV5-6; d_call: -; cdr3_aa: CASSLARYTQYF; cdr3_nt: TGTGCCAGCAGCTTGGCGAGGTATACGCAGTATTTT
clone_size: -; j_call: TRBJ2-3; v_call: TRBV7-9; d_call: -; cdr3_aa: CASSLWPTPDTQYF; cdr3_nt: TGTGCCAGCAGCTTATGGCCTACCCCAGATACGCAGTATTTT
clone_size: -; j_call: TRBJ2-7; v_call: TRBV19; d_call: TRBD2; cdr3_aa: CASTPRGGREQYF; cdr3_nt: TGTGCCAGTACCCCCCGGGGGGGGCGAGAGCAGTACTTC
clone_size: -; j_call: TRBJ1-3; v_call: TRBV18; d_call: -; cdr3_aa: CASSPRGGSAPGNTIYF; cdr3_nt: TGTGCCAGCTCACCACGTGGAGGTTCCGCCCCTGGAAACACCATATATTTT
clone_size: -; j_call: TRBJ2-7; v_call: TRBV5-1; d_call: TRBD1; cdr3_aa: CASSTGQDPYEQYF; cdr3_nt: TGCGCCAGCAGCACAGGACAGGACCCCTACGAGCAGTACTTC
clone_size: -; j_call: TRBJ1-2; v_call: TRBV29-1; d_call: -; cdr3_aa: CSARTSNYGYTF; cdr3_nt: TGCAGCGCCCGCACCTCTAACTATGGCTACACCTTC
clone_size: -; j_call: TRBJ1-2; v_call: TRBV30; d_call: -; cdr3_aa: CAWRKAGTVYGYTF; cdr3_nt: TGTGCCTGGCGCAAAGCCGGGACGGTCTATGGCTACACCTTC
clone_size: -; j_call: TRBJ1-1; v_call: TRBV29-1; d_call: TRBD1; cdr3_aa: CSFGQGGTEAFF; cdr3_nt: TGCAGCTTCGGACAGGGGGGCACTGAAGCTTTCTTT
clone_size: -; j_call: TRBJ1-1; v_call: TRBV30; d_call: -; cdr3_aa: CAWCRGSNTEAFF; cdr3_nt: TGTGCCTGGTGCAGGGGATCTAACACTGAAGCTTTCTTT
clone_size: -; j_call: TRBJ1-1; v_call: TRBV7-9; d_call: -; cdr3_aa: CASSLEGNTEAFF; cdr3_nt: TGTGCCAGCAGCTTGGAGGGGAACACTGAAGCTTTCTTT
clone_size: -; j_call: TRBJ1-2; v_call: TRBV6-5; d_call: TRBD1; cdr3_aa: CASNPGQVGPTF; cdr3_nt: TGTGCCAGCAACCCCGGACAGGTGGGGCCCACCTTC
clone_size: -; j_call: TRBJ2-5; v_call: TRBV18; d_call: -; cdr3_aa: CASSPSQGIGETQYF; cdr3_nt: TGTGCCAGCTCACCATCGCAGGGGATCGGAGAGACCCAGTACTTC
clone_size: -; j_call: TRBJ2-3; v_call: TRBV4-1; d_call: -; cdr3_aa: CASSQEEGLRADTQYF; cdr3_nt: TGCGCCAGCAGCCAAGAGGAGGGGCTAAGGGCAGATACGCAGTATTTT
clone_size: -; j_call: TRBJ2-7; v_call: TRBV28; d_call: TRBD1; cdr3_aa: CASANWRDRGHKQYF; cdr3_nt: TGTGCCAGCGCCAACTGGCGGGACAGGGGGCACAAGCAGTACTTC
clone_size: -; j_call: TRBJ1-4; v_call: TRBV5-6; d_call: -; cdr3_aa: CASSPVPGAEKLFF; cdr3_nt: TGTGCCAGCAGCCCTGTCCCGGGGGCAGAAAAACTGTTTTTT
clone_size: -; j_call: TRBJ1-4; v_call: TRBV25-1; d_call: -; cdr3_aa: CASSDSLNHQRNEKLFF; cdr3_nt: TGTGCCAGCAGCGATTCCCTCAACCACCAGCGTAATGAAAAACTGTTTTTT
clone_size: -; j_call: TRBJ1-2; v_call: TRBV6-5; d_call: -; cdr3_aa: CASSYSTGFYGYTF; cdr3_nt: TGTGCCAGCAGTTACTCGACAGGTTTCTATGGCTACACCTTC
clone_size: few; j_call: TRBJ2-7; v_call: TRBV30; d_call: -; cdr3_aa: CAWSPGFDYEQYF; cdr3_nt: TGTGCCTGGAGTCCTGGGTTTGACTACGAGCAGTACTTC
clone_size: -; j_call: TRBJ2-5; v_call: TRBV4-2; d_call: TRBD2; cdr3_aa: CASSQEVPGEGTQYF; cdr3_nt: TGTGCCAGCAGCCAAGAGGTCCCGGGGGAGGGGACCCAGTACTTC
clone_size: few; j_call: TRBJ2-1; v_call: TRBV6-5; d_call: -; cdr3_aa: CASSFRGGEQFF; cdr3_nt: TGTGCCAGCAGTTTCCGGGGAGGTGAGCAGTTCTTC
clone_size: -; j_call: TRBJ2-7; v_call: TRBV29-1; d_call: TRBD1; cdr3_aa: CSVDGTGGYEQYF; cdr3_nt: TGCAGCGTTGATGGGACAGGGGGCTACGAGCAGTACTTC
clone_size: -; j_call: TRBJ1-1; v_call: TRBV2; d_call: -; cdr3_aa: CASSTLNTEAFF; cdr3_nt: TGTGCCAGCAGTACACTGAACACTGAAGCTTTCTTT
clone_size: -; j_call: TRBJ1-1; v_call: TRBV30; d_call: -; cdr3_aa: CAWSVTGIMNTEAFF; cdr3_nt: TGTGCCTGGAGTGTAACAGGGATTATGAACACTGAAGCTTTCTTT
clone_size: -; j_call: TRBJ2-5; v_call: TRBV29-1; d_call: TRBD2; cdr3_aa: CSVELAEETQYF; cdr3_nt: TGCAGCGTTGAACTAGCGGAAGAGACCCAGTACTTC
clone_size: -; j_call: TRBJ2-2; v_call: TRBV6-6; d_call: TRBD1; cdr3_aa: CASRTDRGITGELFF; cdr3_nt: TGTGCCAGCAGAACAGACAGGGGAATCACCGGGGAGCTGTTTTTT
clone_size: few; j_call: TRBJ2-3; v_call: TRBV14; d_call: -; cdr3_aa: CASSPWGTDTQYF; cdr3_nt: TGTGCCAGCAGCCCCTGGGGCACAGATACGCAGTATTTT
clone_size: -; j_call: TRBJ1-5; v_call: TRBV7-9; d_call: TRBD1; cdr3_aa: CAITDRESQPQHF; cdr3_nt: TGTGCCATAACCGACAGGGAGAGTCAGCCCCAGCATTTT
clone_size: few; j_call: TRBJ1-1; v_call: TRBV5-1; d_call: TRBD1; cdr3_aa: CASSLEPGGTEAFF; cdr3_nt: TGCGCCAGCAGCTTGGAGCCAGGGGGCACTGAAGCTTTCTTT
clone_size: -; j_call: TRBJ2-7; v_call: TRBV5-6; d_call: TRBD1; cdr3_aa: CASSTLGTGATYEQYF; cdr3_nt: TGTGCCAGCAGCACCCTAGGGACAGGGGCAACCTACGAGCAGTACTTC